This T cell receptor beta chain was found in a study of T cell changes during pregnancy in multiple sclerosis (dated by TCRdb to about 2019). Background on the whole study: The study examined how the T cell repertoire changed over the course of pregnancy in women with multiple sclerosis.

The germline V gene supplies CDR1 SGHTA and CDR2 FQGNSA. The CDR3 contains 16 residues, cysteine and phenylalanine counted. Only the CDR3 DNA stays, 48 bases, in frame from base 1. Unmatched junction bases come to 7, with V trimmed by 3 bases and J by 2 bases. About this clone itself: Its antigen is unknown. No per-base quality is available; no much larger clone lies one base away.

The library was obtained by the immunoSEQ multiplex PCR assay. Drawn from immuneACCESS, this table holds only the in-frame rearrangements with V and J called that TCRdb kept. Clones are partly lost; checked studies trace under half to an unresolved V gene and leave the rest unexplained. For this sample the table gives over 45,000 clones, of which roughly 90% were detected only once. Jointly, the top ten make up 0.45% to 0.6% of the sample. The sample in question was CD4+ T cells from peripheral blood mononuclear cells, obtained after pregnancy. The rearranged chain carries TRBV7-2 and TRBJ1-5, and TRBD1 aligns with 7 junction nucleotides. The sequence came from a female donor with multiple sclerosis, enrolled in a pregnancy study. The CDR3 in this case is CASSLSRGFGNQPQHF. The bases read TGTGCCAGCAGCTTGTCCAGGGGGTTCGGCAATCAGCCCCAGCATTTT.